This passage covers 20 T cell receptor beta chains from one sample sequenced in a study of regulatory T cells in long-lasting Graves disease. CDR3-region Arm-PCR and iRepertoire HTBI primers produced the TCR beta libraries. TCRdb itself ran the multiplex PCR reads through MiXCR, one entry per CDR3 protein. This table has over 450,000 distinct CDR3 sequences, more than 10% appearing once. Noted time point: newly diagnosed GD, antithyroid drugs for less than 3 months. Researchers made the TCR library from RNA that was extracted from PBMCs. In addition, the sample was reused for a study of T cells in Graves' hyperthyroidism and ophthalmopathy.

The sample in question was peripheral blood mononuclear cells (PBMCs), obtained at new diagnosis, from a patient treated with antithyroid drugs. These receptors all stem from a woman younger than 45 with Graves disease.

This clonotype was observed many times. The V call is TRBV11-2, the J call TRBJ2-5; perhaps TRBD2 as D (6 bases). The germline V gene has CDR1 SGHAT and CDR2 FQNNGV. CDR3 length: 13 amino acids. The V end lost 5 bases, the J end lost 2 bases, and 9 bases lay between the germline ends. The CDR3 coding sequence is TGTGCCAGCAGCCACGGGACTCAAGAGACCCAGTACTTC. Translated, it gives CASSHGTQETQYF. The full variable domain, completed using reference TRBV11-2 and TRBJ2-5, is EAGVAQSPRYKIIEKRQSVAFWCNPISGHATLYWYQQILGQGPKLLIQFQNNGVVDDSQLPKDRFSAERLKGVDSTLKIQPAKLEDSAVYLCASSHGTQETQYFGPGTRLLVL.

The table lists this clonotype with many counts. The chain employs TRBV20-1 and TRBJ2-5, with 10 bases matching TRBD2. The germline CDR1 and CDR2 sequences are DFQATT and SNEGSKA (reference sequence). The CDR3 covers 17 residues. With 0 bases clipped from V and 5 bases from J, the junction kept 12 bases outside the gene matches. In DNA form, the CDR3 reads TGCAGTGCTAGAGATACGAGAGCGGGAGGGAGAGGCGAGACCCAGTACTTC. It codes for CSARDTRAGGRGETQYF.

This clonotype was counted a few times. V usage is TRBV4-1 and J usage is TRBJ2-7; 8 bases line up with TRBD2. Per the germline V gene, CDR1 is MGHRA and CDR2 is YSYEKL. The CDR3 consists of 15 residues. With V trimmed by 3 bases and J by 3 bases, 7 bases remained unmatched. CDR3 residues: CASSHLGLAGYEQYF. CDR3 in DNA: TGCGCCAGCAGCCATCTCGGGCTAGCGGGCTACGAGCAGTACTTC.

This clonotype was recorded at least ten times. The chain links TRBV9 to TRBJ1-2; D is uncertain. The germline CDR1 and CDR2 sequences are SGDLS and YYNGEE. With 2 bases removed from V and 3 bases from J, the gap between germline ends came to 8 bases. The CDR3 runs to 13 residues. CDR3 nucleotides: TGTGCCAGCAGCGTTCAGCTCGACTATGGCTACACCTTC. It encodes CASSVQLDYGYTF.

J is TRBJ2-1 and V is TRBV30; D is undetermined. The CDR3 is 13 amino acids. Between the trimmed V and J ends, which lost 4 bases and 1 base, there was a span of 8 bases. Germline V gene sequence: CDR1 GTSNPN, CDR2 SVGIG (reference sequence). CDR3 in DNA: TGTGCCTGGAACAACCATTCCTACAATGAGCAGTTCTTC. It codes for CAWNNHSYNEQFF.

In this sample, this clonotype turned up many times. The chain has TRBV3-1 and TRBJ2-2, with D tentatively TRBD1 (5 bases). Trimming pared 0 bases from V and 7 bases from J, leaving 9 bases between. The germline CDR1 and CDR2 sequences are LGHDT and YNNKEL (reference sequence). The CDR3 runs to 14 residues. CDR3 sequence: CASSQEQGGGELFF. For the CDR3, the DNA is TGTGCCAGCAGCCAAGAGCAGGGTGGCGGGGAGCTGTTTTTT. Together with reference TRBV3-1 and TRBJ2-2, the CDR3 gives the full variable domain: DTAVSQTPKYLVTQMGNDKSIKCEQNLGHDTMYWYKQDSKKFLKIMFSYNNKELIINETVPNRFSPKSPDKAHLNLHINSLELGDSAVYFCASSQEQGGGELFFGEGSRLTVL.

This clonotype was found many times. V gene TRBV28 combines with J gene TRBJ2-1; D possibly corresponds to TRBD1 (5 bases). CDR3 length: 15 amino acids. Trimming took off 6 bases at V and 3 bases at J, with 15 bases between the two ends. The germline V gene has CDR1 MDHEN and CDR2 SYDVKM. The CDR3 region is CASSYRLGRYNEQFF. As DNA, the CDR3 is TGTGCCAGCAGCTACAGGTTAGGTCGCTACAATGAGCAGTTCTTC.

This sequence joins TRBV19 and TRBJ2-1; 8 positions match TRBD2. The CDR3 spans 14 residues. The J segment lost 1 base and the V segment lost 7 bases, leaving 3 bases of the junction unmatched. Germline loops: CDR1 LNHDA, CDR2 SQIVND (reference sequence). The DNA for the CDR3 is TGTGCCAGTATGGCGGGAGGATCCTACAATGAGCAGTTCTTC. Translated, it gives CASMAGGSYNEQFF. Together with reference TRBV19 and TRBJ2-1, the CDR3 gives the full variable domain: DGGITQSPKYLFRKEGQNVTLSCEQNLNHDAMYWYRQDPGQGLRLIYYSQIVNDFQKGDIAEGYSVSREKKESFPLTVTSAQKNPTAFYLCASMAGGSYNEQFFGPGTRLTVL.

This clonotype was recorded many times. The rearrangement joins TRBV30 to TRBJ2-6; D possibly corresponds to TRBD1 (6 bases). CDR3 length equals 15 residues. In germline, CDR1 is GTSNPN, CDR2 SVGIG (reference sequence). V gave up 3 bases and J gave up 0 bases, with 9 bases separating them. CDR3 loop: CAWRGAHSGANVLTF. CDR3 coding DNA: TGTGCCTGGAGGGGGGCCCACTCTGGGGCCAACGTCCTGACTTTC.

This clonotype was observed at least ten times. J is TRBJ2-3 and V is TRBV9; the D is unclear. The CDR3 length is 12 residues. Germline lookup yields CDR1 SGDLS and CDR2 YYNGEE. The V end was cut by 0 bases, the J end by 5 bases, with 4 bases between. Written as DNA, the CDR3 is TGTGCCAGCAGCGTAGACCGAGATACGCAGTATTTT. Residues: CASSVDRDTQYF. Looking up the rest from reference TRBV9 and TRBJ2-3 gives the full variable domain: DSGVTQTPKHLITATGQRVTLRCSPRSGDLSVYWYQQSLDQGLQFLIQYYNGEERAKGNILERFSAQQFPDLHSELNLSSLELGDSALYFCASSVDRDTQYFGPGTRLTVL.

This clonotype was seen ten or more times. This rearrangement joins TRBV7-3 to TRBJ2-1; the match to TRBD2 covers 7 bases. There are 15 residues in the CDR3. Trimming cost V 2 bases and J 2 bases; bases outside gene matches: 3. The germline gives CDR1 SGHTA, CDR2 FQGTGA. The CDR3 DNA reads TGTGCCAGCAGCTTAGAGCGGGGAACCTACAATGAGCAGTTCTTC. Translating gives CASSLERGTYNEQFF.

In this sample, this clonotype turned up many times. The chain recombines TRBV6-2 or TRBV6-3 with TRBJ1-2; no firm D call. The V gene lost 2 bases and the J gene lost 2 bases, with 12 bases spanning the gap. Looked up from germline, CDR1 is MNHEY and CDR2 is SVGEGT. The CDR3 has 15 residues. The CDR3 loop is CASSYGRNLNYGYTF. CDR3 nucleotides: TGTGCCAGCAGTTACGGACGGAATCTCAACTATGGCTACACCTTC.

This clonotype was observed many times. J is TRBJ1-6 and V is TRBV2; D perhaps matches TRBD1 (5 bases). CDR1 and CDR2 (germline): SNHLY, FYNNEI. The length of the CDR3 is 14 residues. The V and J ends lost 11 bases and 5 bases respectively, with 16 bases between them. The CDR3 sequence is CAGCYRRNNSPLHF. The DNA of the CDR3 is TGTGCCGGTTGTTACAGGCGGAATAATTCACCCCTCCACTTT.

V usage is TRBV29-1 and J usage is TRBJ2-1; 8 bases are a match to TRBD2. The CDR3 loop spans 13 amino acids. Germline V gene lookup returns CDR1 SQVTM and CDR2 ANQGSEA. Trimming at V came to 7 bases and at J to 8 bases, leaving 10 bases not matched to a gene. CDR3 sequence reads: CSGWGGLAYEQFF. The CDR3 coding sequence is TGCAGCGGCTGGGGAGGACTAGCCTATGAGCAGTTCTTC.

The J gene is TRBJ2-3, the V gene TRBV7-9; no definite D call. Germline loops: CDR1 SEHNR, CDR2 FQNEAQ (reference sequence). The V and J ends lost 5 bases and 1 base respectively, with 10 bases between them. The CDR3 is 14 residues long. The CDR3 nucleotides read TGTGCCAGCAGCACCTGGGTTGGCACAGATACGCAGTATTTT. It yields the protein CASSTWVGTDTQYF.

This clonotype was counted at least ten times. The V call is TRBV15, the J call TRBJ1-2; 7 positions agree with TRBD1. The CDR3 contains 15 residues. CDR1 is LNHNV and CDR2 is YYDKDF in the germline V gene (reference sequence). V shed 5 bases, J shed 4 bases, and the junction held 10 bases outside the gene matches. Here the CDR3 reads CATSESDRDLYGYTF. The DNA of the CDR3 is TGTGCCACCAGCGAATCAGACAGGGATCTCTATGGCTACACCTTC.

In this sample, this clonotype turned up a few times. The rearrangement uses TRBV20-1 and TRBJ1-2; 8 bases match TRBD1. The V gene end was trimmed by 1 base and the J gene end by 2 bases; junction bases not matched to a gene: 3. This CDR3 contains 14 residues. Germline CDR1 reads DFQATT; CDR2 reads SNEGSKA (reference sequence). This CDR3 reads CSARGRQGNYGYTF. In DNA, the CDR3 is TGCAGTGCTAGAGGGCGACAGGGGAACTATGGCTACACCTTC.

This clonotype was seen at least ten times. The chain combines TRBV7-2 with TRBJ2-5, with D possibly TRBD2 on 5 matching bases. The CDR3 is 15 residues long. Germline CDR1 reads SGHTA; CDR2 reads FQGNSA. Trimming stripped 5 bases from V and 0 bases from J, with 13 bases between. The CDR3 DNA follows: TGTGCCAGCAGCGCCCGGTCGGGGTACCAAGAGACCCAGTACTTC. Its translation: CASSARSGYQETQYF.

The table lists this clonotype with many counts. This sequence joins TRBV6-1 and TRBJ1-4; D is ambiguous. In germline, CDR1 is MNHNS, CDR2 SASEGT. The CDR3 has 11 residues. V was clipped by 3 bases and J by 16 bases, with 12 bases between them. The CDR3 reads CASSDLDTGFF. The CDR3 DNA is TGTGCCAGCAGTGACCTCGACACGGGGTTTTTT.

This clonotype was picked up a small number of times. V is TRBV6-5 and J is TRBJ2-5; D possibly corresponds to TRBD1 (5 bases). Germline values: CDR1 MNHEY, CDR2 SVGAGI. V lost 2 bases and J 6 bases, leaving 10 bases between the germline ends. There are 13 residues in the CDR3. The DNA for the CDR3 is TGTGCCAGCAGTTACGGGGCAGCCCAGACCCAGTACTTC. Translation: CASSYGAAQTQYF.